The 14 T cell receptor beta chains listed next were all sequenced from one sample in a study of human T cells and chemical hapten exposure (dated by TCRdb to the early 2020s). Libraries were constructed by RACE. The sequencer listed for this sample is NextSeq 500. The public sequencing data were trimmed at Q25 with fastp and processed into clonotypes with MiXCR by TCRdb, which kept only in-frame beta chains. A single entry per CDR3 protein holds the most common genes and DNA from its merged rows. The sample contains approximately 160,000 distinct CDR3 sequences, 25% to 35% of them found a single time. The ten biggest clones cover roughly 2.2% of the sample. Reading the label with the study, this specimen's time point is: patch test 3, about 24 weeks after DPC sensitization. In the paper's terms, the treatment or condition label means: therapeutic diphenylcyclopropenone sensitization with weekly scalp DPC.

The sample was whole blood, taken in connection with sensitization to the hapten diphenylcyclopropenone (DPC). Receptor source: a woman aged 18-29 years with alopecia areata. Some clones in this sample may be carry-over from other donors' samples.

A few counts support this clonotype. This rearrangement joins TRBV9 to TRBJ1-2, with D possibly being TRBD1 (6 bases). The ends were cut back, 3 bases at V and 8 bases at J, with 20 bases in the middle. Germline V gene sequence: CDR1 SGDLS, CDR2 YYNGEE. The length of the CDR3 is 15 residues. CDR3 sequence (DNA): TGTGCCAGCAGCGAGGGACCCGGGACAACCGGAGGCTACACCTTC. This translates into CASSEGPGTTGGYTF.

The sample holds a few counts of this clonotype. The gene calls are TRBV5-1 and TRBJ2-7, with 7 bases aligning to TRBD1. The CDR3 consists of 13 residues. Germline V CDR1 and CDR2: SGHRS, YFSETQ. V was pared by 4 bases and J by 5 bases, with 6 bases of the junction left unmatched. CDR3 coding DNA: TGCGCCAGCAGCACGACAGGGACCCACGAGCAGTACTTC. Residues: CASSTTGTHEQYF. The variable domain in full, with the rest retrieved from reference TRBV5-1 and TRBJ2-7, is KAGVTQTPRYLIKTRGQQVTLSCSPISGHRSVSWYQQTPGQGLQFLFEYFSETQRNKGNFPGRFSGRQFSNSRSEMNVSTLELGDSALYLCASSTTGTHEQYFGPGTRLTVT.

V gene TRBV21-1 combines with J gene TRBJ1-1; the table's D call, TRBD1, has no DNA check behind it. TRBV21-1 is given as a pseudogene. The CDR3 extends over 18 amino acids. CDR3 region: CASSKDVGTGRENTEAFF. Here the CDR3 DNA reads TGTGCCAGCAGCAAAGACGTAGGGACAGGGAGAGAGAACACTGAAGCTTTCTTT.

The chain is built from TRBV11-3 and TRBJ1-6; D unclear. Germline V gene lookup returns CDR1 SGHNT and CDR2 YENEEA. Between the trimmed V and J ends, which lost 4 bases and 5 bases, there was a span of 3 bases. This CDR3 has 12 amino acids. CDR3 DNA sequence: TGTGCCAGCAGCTCGGATAATTCACCCCTCCACTTT. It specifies CASSSDNSPLHF.

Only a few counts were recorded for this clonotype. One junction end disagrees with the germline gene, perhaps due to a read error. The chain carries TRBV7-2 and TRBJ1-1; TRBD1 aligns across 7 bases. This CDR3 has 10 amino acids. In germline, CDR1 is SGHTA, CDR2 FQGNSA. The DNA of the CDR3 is TGTGCCAGCAGCGTCGGACAGGTGGTGTGG. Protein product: CASSVGQVVW.

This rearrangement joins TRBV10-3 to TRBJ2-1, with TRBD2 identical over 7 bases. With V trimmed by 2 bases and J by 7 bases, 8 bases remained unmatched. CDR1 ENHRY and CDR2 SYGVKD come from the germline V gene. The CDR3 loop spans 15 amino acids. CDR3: CAISESGGSGNEQFF. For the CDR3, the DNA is TGTGCCATCAGTGAGAGCGGTGGTAGCGGGAATGAGCAGTTCTTC.

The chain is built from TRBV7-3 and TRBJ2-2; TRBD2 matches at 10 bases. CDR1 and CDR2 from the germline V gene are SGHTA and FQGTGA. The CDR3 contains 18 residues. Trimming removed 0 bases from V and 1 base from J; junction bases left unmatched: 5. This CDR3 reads CASSLTRSSGRNTGELFF. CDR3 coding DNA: TGTGCCAGCAGCTTAACCCGTTCTAGCGGGAGGAACACCGGGGAGCTGTTTTTT.

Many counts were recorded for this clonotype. The CDR3 here is CASSLDAGVRQFF. The CDR3 coding sequence is TGTGCCAGCAGCTTAGATGCGGGAGTGCGGCAGTTCTTC. The chain employs TRBV7-2 and TRBJ2-1, with 7 bases fitting TRBD2. Losses at the gene ends were 1 base for V and 12 bases for J; bases not matched to a gene: 6. The CDR3 runs to 13 residues. Germline lookup yields CDR1 SGHTA and CDR2 FQGNSA.

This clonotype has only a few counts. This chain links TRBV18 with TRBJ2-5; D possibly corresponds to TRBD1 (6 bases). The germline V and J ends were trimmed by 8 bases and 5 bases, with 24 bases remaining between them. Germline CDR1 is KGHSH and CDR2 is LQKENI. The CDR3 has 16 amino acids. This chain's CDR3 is CASARRDKLPGETQYF. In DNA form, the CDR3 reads TGTGCCAGCGCCCGCCGGGACAAACTTCCCGGGGAGACCCAGTACTTC.

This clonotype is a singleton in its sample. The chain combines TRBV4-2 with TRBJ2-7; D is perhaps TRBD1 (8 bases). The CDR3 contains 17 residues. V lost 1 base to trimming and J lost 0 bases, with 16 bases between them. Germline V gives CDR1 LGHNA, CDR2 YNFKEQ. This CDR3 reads CASSQGGGQDISYEQYF. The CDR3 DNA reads TGTGCCAGCAGCCAAGGCGGGGGACAGGACATCTCCTACGAGCAGTACTTC.

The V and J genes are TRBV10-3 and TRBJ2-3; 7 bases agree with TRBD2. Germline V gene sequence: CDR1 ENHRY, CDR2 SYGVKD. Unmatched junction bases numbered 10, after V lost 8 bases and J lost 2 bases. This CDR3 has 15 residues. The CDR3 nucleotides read TGTGCCATCCGCTCTACTAGCGCCGACACAGATACGCAGTATTTT. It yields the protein CAIRSTSADTDTQYF.

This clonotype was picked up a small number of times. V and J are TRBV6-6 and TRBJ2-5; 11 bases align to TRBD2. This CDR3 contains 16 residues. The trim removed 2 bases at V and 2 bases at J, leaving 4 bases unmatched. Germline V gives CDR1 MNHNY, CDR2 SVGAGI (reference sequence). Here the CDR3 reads CASSYGTSGGQETQYF. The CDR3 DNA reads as TGTGCCAGCAGTTACGGTACTAGCGGGGGACAAGAGACCCAGTACTTC.

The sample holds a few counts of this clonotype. The CDR3 reads CASSLRRAIAGGHPYEQYF. Here the CDR3 DNA reads TGTGCCAGCAGCTTGCGCAGGGCAATAGCGGGAGGCCACCCTTACGAGCAGTACTTC. This chain joins TRBV11-1 and TRBJ2-7; TRBD2 agrees at 10 bases. Germline lookup yields CDR1 SGHAT and CDR2 FQDESV (reference sequence). V was pared by 3 bases and J by 4 bases, with 18 bases of the junction left unmatched. The CDR3 is made up of 19 amino acids.

The CDR3 sequence: CASSLARASGGTYEQYF. The DNA for the CDR3 is TGTGCCAGCAGCTTAGCGAGGGCTAGCGGGGGGACCTACGAGCAGTACTTC. V usage is TRBV7-2 and J usage is TRBJ2-7; 11 bases align to TRBD2. The trim removed 0 bases at V and 2 bases at J, leaving 6 bases unmatched. The germline gives CDR1 SGHTA, CDR2 FQGNSA. This CDR3 is built from 17 residues. Together with reference TRBV7-2 and TRBJ2-7, the CDR3 gives the full variable domain: GAGVSQSPSNKVTEKGKDVELRCDPISGHTALYWYRQSLGQGLEFLIYFQGNSAPDKSGLPSDRFSAERTGGSVSTLTIQRTQQEDSAVYLCASSLARASGGTYEQYFGPGTRLTVT.